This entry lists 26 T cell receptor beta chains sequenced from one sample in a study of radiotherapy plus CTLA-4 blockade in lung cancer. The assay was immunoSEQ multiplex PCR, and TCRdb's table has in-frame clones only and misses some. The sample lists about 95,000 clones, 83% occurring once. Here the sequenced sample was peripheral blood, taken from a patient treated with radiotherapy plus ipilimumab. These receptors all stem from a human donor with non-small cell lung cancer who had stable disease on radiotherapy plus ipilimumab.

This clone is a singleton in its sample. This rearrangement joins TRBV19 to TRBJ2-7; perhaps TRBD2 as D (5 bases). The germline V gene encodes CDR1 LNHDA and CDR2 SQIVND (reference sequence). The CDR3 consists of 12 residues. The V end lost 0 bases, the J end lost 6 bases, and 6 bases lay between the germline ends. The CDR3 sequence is CASSIDRGEQYF. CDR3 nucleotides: TGTGCCAGTAGTATAGACCGGGGCGAGCAGTACTTC. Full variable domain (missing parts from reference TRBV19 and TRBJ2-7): DGGITQSPKYLFRKEGQNVTLSCEQNLNHDAMYWYRQDPGQGLRLIYYSQIVNDFQKGDIAEGYSVSREKKESFPLTVTSAQKNPTAFYLCASSIDRGEQYFGPGTRLTVT.

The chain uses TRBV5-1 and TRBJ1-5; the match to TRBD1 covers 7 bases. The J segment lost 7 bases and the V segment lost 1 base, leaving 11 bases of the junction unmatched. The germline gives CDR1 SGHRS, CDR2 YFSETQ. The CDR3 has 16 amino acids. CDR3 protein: CASSLFFGTDYQPQHF. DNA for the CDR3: TGCGCCAGCAGCTTGTTTTTCGGGACAGATTACCAGCCCCAGCATTTT.

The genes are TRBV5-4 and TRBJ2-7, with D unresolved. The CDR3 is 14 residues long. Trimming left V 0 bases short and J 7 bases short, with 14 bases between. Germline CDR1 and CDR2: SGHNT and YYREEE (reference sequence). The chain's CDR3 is CASSLVDGVREQYF. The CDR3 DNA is TGTGCCAGCAGCTTGGTAGATGGGGTAAGGGAGCAGTACTTC.

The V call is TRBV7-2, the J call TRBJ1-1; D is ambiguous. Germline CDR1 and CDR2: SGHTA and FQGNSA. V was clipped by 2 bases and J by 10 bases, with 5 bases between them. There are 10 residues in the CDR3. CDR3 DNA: TGTGCCAGCAGCTTAAGTGGAGCTTTCTTT. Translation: CASSLSGAFF.

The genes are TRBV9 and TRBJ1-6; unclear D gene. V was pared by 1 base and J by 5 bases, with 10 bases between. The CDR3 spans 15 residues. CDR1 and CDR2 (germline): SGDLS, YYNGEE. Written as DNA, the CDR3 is TGTGCCAGCAGCGTAATCGGAGATCATAATTCACCCCTCCACTTT. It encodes CASSVIGDHNSPLHF.

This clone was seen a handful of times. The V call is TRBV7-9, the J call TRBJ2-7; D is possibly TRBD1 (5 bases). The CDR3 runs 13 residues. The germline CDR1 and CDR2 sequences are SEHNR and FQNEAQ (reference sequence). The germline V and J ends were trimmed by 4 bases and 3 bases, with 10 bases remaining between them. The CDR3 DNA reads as TGTGCCAGCAGCTCTCTGGGGCGCTACGAGCAGTACTTC. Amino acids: CASSSLGRYEQYF.

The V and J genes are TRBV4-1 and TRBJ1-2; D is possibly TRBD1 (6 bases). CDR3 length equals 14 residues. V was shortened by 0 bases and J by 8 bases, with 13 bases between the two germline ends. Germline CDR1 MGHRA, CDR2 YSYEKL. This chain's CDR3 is CASSQEGARRGYTF. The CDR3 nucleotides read TGCGCCAGCAGCCAAGAGGGGGCGCGGAGAGGCTACACCTTC.

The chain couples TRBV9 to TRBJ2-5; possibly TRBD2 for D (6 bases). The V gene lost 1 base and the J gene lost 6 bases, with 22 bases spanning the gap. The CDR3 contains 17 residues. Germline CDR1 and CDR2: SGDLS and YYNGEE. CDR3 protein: CASSVSGESTGKKTQYF. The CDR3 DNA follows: TGTGCCAGCAGCGTATCGGGAGAATCGACCGGTAAGAAGACCCAGTACTTC.

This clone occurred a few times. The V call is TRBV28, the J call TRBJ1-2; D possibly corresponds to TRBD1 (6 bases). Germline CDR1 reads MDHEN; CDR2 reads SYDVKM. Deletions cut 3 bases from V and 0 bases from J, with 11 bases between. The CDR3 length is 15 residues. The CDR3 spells CASSLSGQPNYGYTF. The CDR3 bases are TGTGCCAGCAGTTTGTCCGGACAGCCTAACTATGGCTACACCTTC.

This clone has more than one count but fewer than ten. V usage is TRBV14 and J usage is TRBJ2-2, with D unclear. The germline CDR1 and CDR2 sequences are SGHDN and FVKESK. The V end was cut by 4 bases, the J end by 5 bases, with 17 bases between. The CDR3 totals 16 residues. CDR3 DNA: TGTGCCAGCAGCCCAGCGACGAGCTTACGAACCGGGGAGCTGTTTTTT. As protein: CASSPATSLRTGELFF.

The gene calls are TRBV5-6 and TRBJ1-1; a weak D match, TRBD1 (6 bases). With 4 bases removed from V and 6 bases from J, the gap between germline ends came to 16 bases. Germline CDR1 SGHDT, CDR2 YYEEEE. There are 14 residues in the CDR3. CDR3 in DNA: TGTGCCAGCAGCGTCGGACAGCCGTTAGCTGAAGCTTTCTTT. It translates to CASSVGQPLAEAFF.

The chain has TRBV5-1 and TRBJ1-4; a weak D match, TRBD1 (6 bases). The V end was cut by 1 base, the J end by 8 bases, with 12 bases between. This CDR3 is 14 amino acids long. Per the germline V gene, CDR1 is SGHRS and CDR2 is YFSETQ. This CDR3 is CASSLPGANEKLFF. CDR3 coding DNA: TGCGCCAGCAGCTTGCCGGGGGCAAACGAAAAACTGTTTTTT.

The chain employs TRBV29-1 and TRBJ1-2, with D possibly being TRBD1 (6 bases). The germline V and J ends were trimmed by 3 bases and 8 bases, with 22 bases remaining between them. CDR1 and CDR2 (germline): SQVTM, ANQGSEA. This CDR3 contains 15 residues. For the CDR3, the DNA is TGCAGCGTTGACCTGACAGGCACCGTCGAGAAGGGCTACACCTTC. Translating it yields CSVDLTGTVEKGYTF. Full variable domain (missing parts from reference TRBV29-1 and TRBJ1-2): SAVISQKPSRDICQRGTSLTIQCQVDSQVTMMFWYRQQPGQSLTLIATANQGSEATYESGFVIDKFPISRPNLTFSTLTVSNMSPEDSSIYLCSVDLTGTVEKGYTFGSGTRLTVV.

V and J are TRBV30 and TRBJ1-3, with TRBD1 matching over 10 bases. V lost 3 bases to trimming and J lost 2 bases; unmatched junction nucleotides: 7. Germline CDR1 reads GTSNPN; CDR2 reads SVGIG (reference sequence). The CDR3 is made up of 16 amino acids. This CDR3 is CAWRDRGSIAGNTIYF. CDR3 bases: TGTGCCTGGAGGGACAGGGGGAGTATAGCTGGAAACACCATATATTTT.

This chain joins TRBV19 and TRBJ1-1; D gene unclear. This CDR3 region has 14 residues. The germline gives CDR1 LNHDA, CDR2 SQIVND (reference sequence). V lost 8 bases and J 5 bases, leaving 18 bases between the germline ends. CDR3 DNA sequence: TGTGCCAGTGGTTTGGGGAAAGGAGGAACTGAAGCTTTCTTT. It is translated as CASGLGKGGTEAFF.

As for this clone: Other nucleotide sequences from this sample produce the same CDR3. For the CDR3, the DNA is TGTGCCAGCAGCGTAGAGCAGGGTTCCTCCTACGAGCAGTACTTC. It translates to CASSVEQGSSYEQYF. This chain uses TRBV9 with TRBJ2-7; tentatively, D is TRBD1 (5 bases). CDR1 SGDLS and CDR2 YYNGEE come from the germline V gene. This CDR3 spans 15 amino acids. The V end lost 0 bases, the J end lost 0 bases, and 10 bases lay between the germline ends.

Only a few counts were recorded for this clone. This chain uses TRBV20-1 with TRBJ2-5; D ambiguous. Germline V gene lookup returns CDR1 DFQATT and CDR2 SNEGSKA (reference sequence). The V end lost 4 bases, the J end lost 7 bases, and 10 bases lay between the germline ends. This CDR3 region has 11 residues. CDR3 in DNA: TGCAGTGCTAATGACGCATGGACCCAGTACTTC. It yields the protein CSANDAWTQYF.

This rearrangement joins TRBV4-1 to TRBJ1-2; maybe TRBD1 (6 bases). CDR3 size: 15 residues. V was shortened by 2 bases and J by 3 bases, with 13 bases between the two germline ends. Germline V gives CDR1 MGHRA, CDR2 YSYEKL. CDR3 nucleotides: TGCGCCAGCAGCCAAAGATCCGGGACACACTATGGCTACACCTTC. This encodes CASSQRSGTHYGYTF.

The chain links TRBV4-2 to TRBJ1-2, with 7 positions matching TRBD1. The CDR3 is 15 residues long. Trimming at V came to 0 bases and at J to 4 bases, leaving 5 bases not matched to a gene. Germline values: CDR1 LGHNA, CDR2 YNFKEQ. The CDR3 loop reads CASSQEAGTAYGYTF. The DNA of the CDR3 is TGTGCCAGCAGCCAAGAAGCCGGGACAGCCTATGGCTACACCTTC.

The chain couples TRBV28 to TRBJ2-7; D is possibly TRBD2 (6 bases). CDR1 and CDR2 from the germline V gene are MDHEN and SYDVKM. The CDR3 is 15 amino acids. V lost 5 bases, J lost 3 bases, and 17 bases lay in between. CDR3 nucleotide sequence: TGTGCCAGCAGTCGTTCGGGGGATTGGTACTACGAGCAGTACTTC. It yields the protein CASSRSGDWYYEQYF.

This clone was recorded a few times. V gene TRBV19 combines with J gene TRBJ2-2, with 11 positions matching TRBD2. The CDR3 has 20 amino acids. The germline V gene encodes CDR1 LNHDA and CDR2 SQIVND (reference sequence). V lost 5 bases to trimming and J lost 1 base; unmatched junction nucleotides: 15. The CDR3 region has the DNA TGTGCCAGTAGTTTCGGGATGACTAGCGGGATGGTGGGGAACACCGGGGAGCTGTTTTTT. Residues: CASSFGMTSGMVGNTGELFF.

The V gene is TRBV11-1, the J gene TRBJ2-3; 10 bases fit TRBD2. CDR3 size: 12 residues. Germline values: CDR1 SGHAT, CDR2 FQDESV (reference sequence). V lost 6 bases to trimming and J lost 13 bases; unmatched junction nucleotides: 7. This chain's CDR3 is CASRSLAGDEYF. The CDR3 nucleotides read TGTGCCAGCAGAAGTCTAGCGGGGGACGAGTATTTT.

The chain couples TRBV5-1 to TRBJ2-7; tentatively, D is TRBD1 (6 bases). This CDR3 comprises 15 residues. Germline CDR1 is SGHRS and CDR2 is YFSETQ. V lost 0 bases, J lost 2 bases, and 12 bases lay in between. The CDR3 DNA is TGCGCCAGCAGCTTGGCGGCAGGGGATACCTACGAGCAGTACTTC. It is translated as CASSLAAGDTYEQYF.

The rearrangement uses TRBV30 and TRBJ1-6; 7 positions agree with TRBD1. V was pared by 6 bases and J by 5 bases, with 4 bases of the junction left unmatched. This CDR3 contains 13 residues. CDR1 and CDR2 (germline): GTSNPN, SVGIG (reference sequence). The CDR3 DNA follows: TGTGCCTGTTCCACAGGGGATAATTCACCCCTCCACTTT. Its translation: CACSTGDNSPLHF. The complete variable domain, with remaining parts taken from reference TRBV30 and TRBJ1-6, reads SQTIHQWPATLVQPVGSPLSLECTVEGTSNPNLYWYRQAAGRGLQLLFYSVGIGQISSEVPQNLSASRPQDRQFILSSKKLLLSDSGFYLCACSTGDNSPLHFGNGTRLTVT.

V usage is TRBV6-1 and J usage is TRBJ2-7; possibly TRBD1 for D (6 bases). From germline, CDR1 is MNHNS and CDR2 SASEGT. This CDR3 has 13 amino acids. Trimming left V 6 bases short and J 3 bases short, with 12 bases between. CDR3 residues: CASSWEGGYEQYF. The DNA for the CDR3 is TGTGCCAGCAGCTGGGAAGGGGGCTACGAGCAGTACTTC.

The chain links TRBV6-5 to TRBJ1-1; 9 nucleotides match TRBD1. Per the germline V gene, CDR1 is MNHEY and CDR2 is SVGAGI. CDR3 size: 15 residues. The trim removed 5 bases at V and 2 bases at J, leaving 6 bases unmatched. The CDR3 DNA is TGTGCCAGCAGTGGACGACAGGGGGGTAACACTGAAGCTTTCTTT. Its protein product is CASSGRQGGNTEAFF.